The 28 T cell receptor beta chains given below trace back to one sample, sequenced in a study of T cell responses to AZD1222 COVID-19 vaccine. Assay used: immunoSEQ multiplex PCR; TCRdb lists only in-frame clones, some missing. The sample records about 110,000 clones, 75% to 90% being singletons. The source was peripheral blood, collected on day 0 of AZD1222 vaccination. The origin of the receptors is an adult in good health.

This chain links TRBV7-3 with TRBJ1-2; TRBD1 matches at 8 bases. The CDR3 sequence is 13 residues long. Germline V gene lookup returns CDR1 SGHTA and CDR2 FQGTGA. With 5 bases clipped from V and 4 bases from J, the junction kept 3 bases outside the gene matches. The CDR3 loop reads CASSPTGGYGYTF. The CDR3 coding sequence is TGTGCCAGCAGCCCTACAGGGGGCTATGGCTACACCTTC.

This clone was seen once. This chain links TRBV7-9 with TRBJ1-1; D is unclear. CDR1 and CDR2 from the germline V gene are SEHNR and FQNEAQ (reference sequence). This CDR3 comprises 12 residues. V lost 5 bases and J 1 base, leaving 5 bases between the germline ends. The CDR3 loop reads CASSVGNTEAFF. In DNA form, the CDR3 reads TGTGCCAGCAGCGTGGGGAACACTGAAGCTTTCTTT.

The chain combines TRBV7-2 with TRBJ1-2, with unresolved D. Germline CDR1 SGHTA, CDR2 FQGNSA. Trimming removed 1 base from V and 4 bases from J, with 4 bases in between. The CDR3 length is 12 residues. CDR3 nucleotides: TGTGCCAGCAGCTTAGGCAGCTATGGCTACACCTTC. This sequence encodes CASSLGSYGYTF.

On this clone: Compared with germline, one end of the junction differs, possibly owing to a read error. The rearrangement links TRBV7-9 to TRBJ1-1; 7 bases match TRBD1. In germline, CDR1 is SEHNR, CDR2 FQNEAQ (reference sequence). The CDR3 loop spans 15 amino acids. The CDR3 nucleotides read TGTGCCAGCAGCCTAGCACAGGGGAGGAACACTGAAGCTTTCTTT. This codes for CASSLAQGRNTEAFF.

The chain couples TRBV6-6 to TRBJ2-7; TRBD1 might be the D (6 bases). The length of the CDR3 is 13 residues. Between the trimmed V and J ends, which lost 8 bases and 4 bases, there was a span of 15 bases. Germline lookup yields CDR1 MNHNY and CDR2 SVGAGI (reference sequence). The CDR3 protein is CASGRDTTYEQYF. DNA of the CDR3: TGTGCCAGCGGAAGGGACACAACTTACGAGCAGTACTTC.

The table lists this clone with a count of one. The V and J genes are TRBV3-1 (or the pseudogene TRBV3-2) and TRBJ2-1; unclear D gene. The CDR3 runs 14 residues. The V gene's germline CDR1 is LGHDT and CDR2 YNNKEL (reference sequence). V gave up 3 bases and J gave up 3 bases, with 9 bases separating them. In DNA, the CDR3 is TGTGCCAGCAGCCAGACTGTTATCTACAATGAGCAGTTCTTC. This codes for CASSQTVIYNEQFF.

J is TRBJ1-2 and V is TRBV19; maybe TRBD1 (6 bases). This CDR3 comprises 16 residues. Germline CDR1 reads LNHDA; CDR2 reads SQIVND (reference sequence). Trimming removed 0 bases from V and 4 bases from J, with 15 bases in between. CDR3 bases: TGTGCCAGTAGTATAGATCGGATAGGGACACTCTATGGCTACACCTTC. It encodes CASSIDRIGTLYGYTF.

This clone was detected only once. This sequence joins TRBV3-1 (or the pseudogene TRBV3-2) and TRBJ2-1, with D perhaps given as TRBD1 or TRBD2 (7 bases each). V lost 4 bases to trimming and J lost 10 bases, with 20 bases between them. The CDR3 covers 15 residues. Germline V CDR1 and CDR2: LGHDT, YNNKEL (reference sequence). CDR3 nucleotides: TGTGCCAGCAGCCGCCTGAGGGGGGGACAGTCAGAGCAGTTCTTC. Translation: CASSRLRGGQSEQFF.

The CDR3 here is CASSIVGGNTGELFF. As DNA, the CDR3 is TGTGCCAGTAGTATAGTAGGAGGGAACACCGGGGAGCTGTTTTTT. J is TRBJ2-2 and V is TRBV19; perhaps TRBD2 as D (5 bases). This CDR3 is 15 amino acids long. V was shortened by 1 base and J by 1 base, with 7 bases between the two germline ends. Per the germline V gene, CDR1 is LNHDA and CDR2 is SQIVND (reference sequence).

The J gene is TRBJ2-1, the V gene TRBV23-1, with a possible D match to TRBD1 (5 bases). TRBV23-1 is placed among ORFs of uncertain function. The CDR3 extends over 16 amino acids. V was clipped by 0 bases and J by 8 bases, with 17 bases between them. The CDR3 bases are TGCGCCAGCAGTCAATCGGTCAGGGTTAAGGCCCATGAGCAGTTCTTC. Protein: CASSQSVRVKAHEQFF.

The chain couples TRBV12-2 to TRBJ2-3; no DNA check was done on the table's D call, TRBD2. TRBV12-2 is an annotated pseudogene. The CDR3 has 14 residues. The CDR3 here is CATRARGSTDTQYF. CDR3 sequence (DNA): TGTGCAACTAGGGCGCGGGGGAGCACAGATACGCAGTATTTT.

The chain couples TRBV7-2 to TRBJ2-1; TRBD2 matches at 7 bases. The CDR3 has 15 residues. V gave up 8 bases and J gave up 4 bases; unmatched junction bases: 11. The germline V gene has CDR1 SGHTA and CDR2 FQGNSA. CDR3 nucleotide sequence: TGTGCCAGCGGCCTTACGCTAGCGGAGTACAATGAGCAGTTCTTC. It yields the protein CASGLTLAEYNEQFF.

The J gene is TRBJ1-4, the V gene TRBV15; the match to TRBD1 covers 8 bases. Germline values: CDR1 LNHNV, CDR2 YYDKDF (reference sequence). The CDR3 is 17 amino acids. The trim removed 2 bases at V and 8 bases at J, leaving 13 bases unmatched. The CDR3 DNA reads TGTGCCACCAGCAGATCCCCACCCGGACAGGGAGACGAAAAACTGTTTTTT. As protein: CATSRSPPGQGDEKLFF.

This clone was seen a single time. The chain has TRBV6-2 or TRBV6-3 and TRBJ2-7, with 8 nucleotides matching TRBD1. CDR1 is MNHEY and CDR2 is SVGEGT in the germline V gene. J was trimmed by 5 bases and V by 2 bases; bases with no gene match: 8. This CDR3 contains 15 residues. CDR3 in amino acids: CASSYPGTGMHEQYF. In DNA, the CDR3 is TGTGCCAGCAGTTACCCCGGGACAGGTATGCACGAGCAGTACTTC.

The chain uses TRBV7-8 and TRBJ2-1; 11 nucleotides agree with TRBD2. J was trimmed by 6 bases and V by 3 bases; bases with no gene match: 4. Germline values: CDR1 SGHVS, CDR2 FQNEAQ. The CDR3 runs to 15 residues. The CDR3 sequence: CASSFTSGRSNEQFF. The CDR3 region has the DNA TGTGCCAGCAGCTTTACTAGCGGGAGAAGCAATGAGCAGTTCTTC.

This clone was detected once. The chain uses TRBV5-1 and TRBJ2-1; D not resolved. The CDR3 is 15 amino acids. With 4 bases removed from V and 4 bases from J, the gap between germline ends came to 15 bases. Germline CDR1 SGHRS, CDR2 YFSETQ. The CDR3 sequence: CASSLVGFSYNEQFF. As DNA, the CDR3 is TGCGCCAGCAGCCTTGTAGGATTTTCATACAATGAGCAGTTCTTC.

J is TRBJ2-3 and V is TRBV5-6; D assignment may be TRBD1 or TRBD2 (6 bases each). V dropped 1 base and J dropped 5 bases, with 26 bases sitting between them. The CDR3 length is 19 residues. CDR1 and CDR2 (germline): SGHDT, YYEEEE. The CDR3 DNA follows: TGTGCCAGCAGCTTGATAGGGGCCTTTGGGGGGCTCCCCCAAGATACGCAGTATTTT. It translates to CASSLIGAFGGLPQDTQYF.

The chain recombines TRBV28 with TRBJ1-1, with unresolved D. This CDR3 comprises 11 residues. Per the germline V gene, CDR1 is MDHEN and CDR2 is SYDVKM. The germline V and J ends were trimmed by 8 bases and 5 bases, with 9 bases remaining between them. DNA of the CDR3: TGTGCCAGCCCAGGCGGGACTGAAGCTTTCTTT. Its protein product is CASPGGTEAFF.

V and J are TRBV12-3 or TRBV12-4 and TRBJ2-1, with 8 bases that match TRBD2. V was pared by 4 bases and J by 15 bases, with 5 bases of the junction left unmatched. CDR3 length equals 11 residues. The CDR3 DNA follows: TGTGCCAGCAGTTCGAGCGGGAGTCGGTTCTTC. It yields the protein CASSSSGSRFF.

CDR3 sequence (DNA): TGTGCCAGCAGTATGCCCTATGGGGGCGGGGGTCAGCCCCAGCATTTT. Protein: CASSMPYGGGGQPQHF. The V gene is TRBV28, the J gene TRBJ1-5; TRBD1 might be the D (6 bases). V lost 5 bases and J lost 6, with 20 bases in between. The CDR3 totals 16 residues. Germline CDR1 is MDHEN and CDR2 is SYDVKM.

The CDR3 DNA follows: TGTGCCAGCAGTTGGGACGGTCAGGTCCAGTACTTC. It specifies CASSWDGQVQYF. V is TRBV6-5 and J is TRBJ2-5, with D possibly called TRBD1 or TRBD2 (5 bases each). The V gene's germline CDR1 is MNHEY and CDR2 SVGAGI. V gave up 4 bases and J gave up 10 bases, with 13 bases separating them. This CDR3 has 12 amino acids.

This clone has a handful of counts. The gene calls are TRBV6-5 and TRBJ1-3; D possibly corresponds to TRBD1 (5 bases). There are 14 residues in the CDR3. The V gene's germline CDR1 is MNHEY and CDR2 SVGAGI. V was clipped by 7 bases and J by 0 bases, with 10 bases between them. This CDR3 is CASMWGYSGNTIYF. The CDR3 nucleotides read TGTGCCAGCATGTGGGGGTACTCTGGAAACACCATATATTTT.

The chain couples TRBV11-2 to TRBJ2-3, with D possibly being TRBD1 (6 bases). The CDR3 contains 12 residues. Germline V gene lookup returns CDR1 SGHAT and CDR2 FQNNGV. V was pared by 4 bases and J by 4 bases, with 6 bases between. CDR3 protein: CASSSGADTQYF. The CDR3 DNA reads TGTGCCAGCAGCTCAGGGGCAGATACGCAGTATTTT.

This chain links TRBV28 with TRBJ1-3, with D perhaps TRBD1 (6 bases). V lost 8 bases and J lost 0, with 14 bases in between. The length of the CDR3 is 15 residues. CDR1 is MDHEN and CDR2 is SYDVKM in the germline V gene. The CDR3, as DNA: TGTGCCAGCGGGGGCGGGGTCTCCTCTGGAAACACCATATATTTT. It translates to CASGGGVSSGNTIYF. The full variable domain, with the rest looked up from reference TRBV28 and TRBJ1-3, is DVKVTQSSRYLVKRTGEKVFLECVQDMDHENMFWYRQDPGLGLRLIYFSYDVKMKEKGDIPEGYSVSREKKERFSLILESASTNQTSMYLCASGGGVSSGNTIYFGEGSWLTVV.

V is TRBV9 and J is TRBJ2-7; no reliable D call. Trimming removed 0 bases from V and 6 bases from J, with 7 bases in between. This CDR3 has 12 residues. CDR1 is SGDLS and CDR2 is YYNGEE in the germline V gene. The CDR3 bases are TGTGCCAGCAGCGTAGCCCTCGGCGAGCAGTACTTC. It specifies CASSVALGEQYF.

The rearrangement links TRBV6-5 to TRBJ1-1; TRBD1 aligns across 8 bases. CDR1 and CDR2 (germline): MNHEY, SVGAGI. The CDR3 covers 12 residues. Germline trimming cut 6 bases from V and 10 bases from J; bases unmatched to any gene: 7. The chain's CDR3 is CASRDGQGSAFF. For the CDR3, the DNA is TGTGCCAGCAGAGACGGACAGGGCTCAGCTTTCTTT.

The CDR3 region is CASSLVSYEQYF. CDR3 sequence (DNA): TGTGCCAGCAGCTTAGTCAGCTACGAGCAGTACTTC. V and J are TRBV7-2 and TRBJ2-7, with D unresolved. This CDR3 is built from 12 residues. Per germline, CDR1 SGHTA and CDR2 FQGNSA. V was shortened by 1 base and J by 3 bases, with 4 bases between the two germline ends.

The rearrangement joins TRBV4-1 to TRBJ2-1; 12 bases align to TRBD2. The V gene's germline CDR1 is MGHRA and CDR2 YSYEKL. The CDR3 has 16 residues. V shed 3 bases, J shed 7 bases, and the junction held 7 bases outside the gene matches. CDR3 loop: CASSHRASGRGNEQFF. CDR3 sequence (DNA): TGCGCCAGCAGCCATAGGGCTAGCGGGAGGGGGAATGAGCAGTTCTTC.